The 9 T cell receptor beta chains reported below all come from one sample, sequenced in a study of cytomegalovirus exposure and HLA in healthy donors. Vbeta (60) and Jbeta (13) primers were used in the PCR. The table came from immunoSEQ multiplex PCR; TCRdb's copy has only in-frame clones and leaves some out. There are tens of thousands of clones in the sample; around 84% occur only once, and approximately 17% lies in the top ten. Material: PBMCs. These TCRs come from an older man in good health and CMV-seropositive.

This rearrangement joins TRBV6-1 to TRBJ2-7; TRBD1 matches 9 bases. With 8 bases clipped from V and 6 bases from J, the junction kept 14 bases outside the gene matches. Germline V gene lookup returns CDR1 MNHNS and CDR2 SASEGT. CDR3 length: 15 amino acids. The CDR3 sequence: CASFTPGQGVSEQYF. The CDR3 nucleotides are TGTGCCAGCTTTACCCCGGGACAGGGAGTTTCCGAGCAGTACTTC.

The chain uses TRBV10-3 and TRBJ2-1, with 9 positions matching TRBD1. The CDR3 consists of 15 residues. The germline gives CDR1 ENHRY, CDR2 SYGVKD. The J segment lost 7 bases and the V segment lost 10 bases, leaving 14 bases of the junction unmatched. CDR3 sequence (DNA): TGTGCCACCTCTCCGAGGACAGGGGATGGGAATGAGCAGTTCTTC. Its protein is CATSPRTGDGNEQFF.

There are a few counts of this clone. The rearrangement links TRBV5-1 to TRBJ1-1, with unresolved D. V lost 4 bases to trimming and J lost 2 bases, with 12 bases between them. CDR3 size: 14 residues. Germline V gene data show CDR1 as SGHRS and CDR2 as YFSETQ. The DNA of the CDR3 is TGCGCCAGCAGCCCGACAACCACCAACACTGAAGCTTTCTTT. This codes for CASSPTTTNTEAFF.

The V call is TRBV18, the J call TRBJ1-2; weak D call: TRBD1 (6 bases). The CDR3 consists of 16 residues. Germline V CDR1 and CDR2: KGHSH, LQKENI. Trimming pared 2 bases from V and 1 base from J, leaving 14 bases between. CDR3 residues: CASSPEITGNNYGYTF. The DNA of the CDR3 is TGTGCCAGCTCACCAGAGATTACAGGGAATAACTATGGCTACACCTTC.

The chain has TRBV7-2 and TRBJ2-5; TRBD2 agrees at 15 bases. The CDR3 totals 16 residues. V lost 5 bases and J lost 5; bases outside the gene matches: 6. Germline CDR1 reads SGHTA; CDR2 reads FQGNSA. The CDR3 region has the DNA TGTGCCAGCAGCGCCCGGACTAGCGGGGGGGCTGAGACCCAGTACTTC. It yields the protein CASSARTSGGAETQYF.

The DNA of the CDR3 is TGTGCCAGCAGACCCCTCGACAGGGACCACACTGAAGCTTTCTTT. Protein sequence: CASRPLDRDHTEAFF. The chain couples TRBV6-5 to TRBJ1-1; TRBD1 agrees at 7 bases. In germline, CDR1 is MNHEY, CDR2 SVGAGI. V was pared by 6 bases and J by 3 bases, with 10 bases of the junction left unmatched. CDR3 length: 15 amino acids.

This chain uses TRBV19 with TRBJ2-7; 10 positions match TRBD2. Germline-derived CDR1 and CDR2 are LNHDA and SQIVND (reference sequence). V lost 9 bases, J lost 5 bases, and 4 bases stayed unmatched. This CDR3 is built from 12 residues. CDR3 nucleotides: TGTGCCAGCTCTAGCGGGAGACACGAGCAGTACTTC. Residues: CASSSGRHEQYF.

The chain has TRBV18 and TRBJ2-1; 14 nucleotides agree with TRBD2. The CDR3 consists of 14 residues. J was trimmed by 12 bases and V by 8 bases; bases with no gene match: 9. Germline CDR1 is KGHSH and CDR2 is LQKENI. CDR3 nucleotides: TGTGCCAGCACCCCGGGACTAGCGGGGGAGAGGCAGTTCTTC. This translates into CASTPGLAGERQFF.

This clone was seen a single time. The genes are TRBV5-1 and TRBJ1-5, with 11 bases that match TRBD1. Germline assignment: CDR1 SGHRS and CDR2 YFSETQ. Trimming removed 4 bases from V and 4 bases from J; junction bases left unmatched: 4. The CDR3 runs to 15 residues. CDR3 sequence: CASSAGTGGNQPQHF. CDR3 in DNA: TGCGCCAGCAGCGCCGGGACAGGGGGGAATCAGCCCCAGCATTTT.